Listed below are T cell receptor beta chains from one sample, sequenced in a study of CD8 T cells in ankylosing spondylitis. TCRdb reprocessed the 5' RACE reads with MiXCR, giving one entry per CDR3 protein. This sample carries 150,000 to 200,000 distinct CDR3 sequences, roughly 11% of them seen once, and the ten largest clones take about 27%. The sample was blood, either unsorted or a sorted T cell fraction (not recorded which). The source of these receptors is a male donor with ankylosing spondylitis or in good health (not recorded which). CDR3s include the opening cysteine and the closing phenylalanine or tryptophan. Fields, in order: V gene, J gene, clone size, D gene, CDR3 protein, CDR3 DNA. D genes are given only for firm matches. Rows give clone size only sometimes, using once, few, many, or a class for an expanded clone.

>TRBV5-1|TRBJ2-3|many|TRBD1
CASRVDRGDDTQYF
TGCGCCAGCAGGGTGGACAGGGGTGATGATACGCAGTATTTT
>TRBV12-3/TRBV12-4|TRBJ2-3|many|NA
CASSFAANTDTQYF
TGTGCCAGCAGTTTTGCGGCGAACACAGATACGCAGTATTTT
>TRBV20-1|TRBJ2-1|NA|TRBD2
CSALKAGGRVGEQFF
TGCAGTGCTCTTAAAGCGGGAGGAAGGGTCGGTGAGCAGTTCTTC
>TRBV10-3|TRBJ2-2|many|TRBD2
CAMTAGVRAGELFF
TGTGCCATGACAGCGGGAGTAAGGGCCGGGGAGCTGTTTTTT
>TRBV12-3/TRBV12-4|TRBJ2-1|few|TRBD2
CASSTMIAGGPNEQFF
TGTGCCAGCAGTACTATGATAGCGGGGGGGCCCAATGAGCAGTTCTTC
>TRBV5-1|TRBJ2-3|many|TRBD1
CASSVLTGGPTDTQYF
TGCGCCAGCAGCGTCCTTACAGGGGGACCAACAGATACGCAGTATTTT
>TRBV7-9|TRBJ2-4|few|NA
CASSLGGTWDIQYF
TGTGCCAGCAGCTTAGGGGGGACCTGGGACATTCAGTACTTC
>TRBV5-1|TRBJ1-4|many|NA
CASSIGQNNEKLFF
TGCGCCAGCAGCATCGGACAGAACAATGAAAAACTGTTTTTT
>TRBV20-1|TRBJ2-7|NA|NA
CSAKRNYEQYF
TGCAGTGCTAAAAGGAACTACGAGCAGTACTTC
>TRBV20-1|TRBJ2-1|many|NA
CSARDGGARYNEQFF
TGCAGTGCTAGAGATGGTGGGGCGAGGTACAATGAGCAGTTCTTC
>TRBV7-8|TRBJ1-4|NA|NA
CASTPGSGKNEKLFF
TGTGCCAGCACCCCCGGGTCGGGGAAGAATGAAAAACTGTTTTTT
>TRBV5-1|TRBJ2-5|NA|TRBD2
CASSRGELETQYF
TGCGCCAGCAGCCGGGGGGAGTTGGAGACCCAGTACTTC
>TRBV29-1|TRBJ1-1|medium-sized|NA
CSQGKGSEAFF
TGCAGCCAGGGGAAGGGTTCTGAAGCTTTCTTT
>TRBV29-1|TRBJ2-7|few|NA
CSVSLPGTYEQYF
TGCAGCGTCTCGCTTCCGGGGACCTACGAGCAGTACTTC
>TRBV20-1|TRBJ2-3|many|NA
CSARNRRTSTDTQYF
TGCAGTGCTAGAAATAGGCGGACTAGCACAGATACGCAGTATTTT
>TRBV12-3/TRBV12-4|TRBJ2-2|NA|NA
CASTLLQGGAGELFF
TGTGCCAGCACCTTACTACAGGGAGGGGCCGGGGAGCTGTTTTTT
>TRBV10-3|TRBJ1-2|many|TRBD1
CAISSTGANYGYTF
TGTGCCATCAGTTCGACAGGGGCGAACTATGGCTACACCTTC
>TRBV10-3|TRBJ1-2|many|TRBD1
CAIKLPYDRGINYGYTF
TGTGCCATCAAACTCCCTTACGACAGGGGAATAAACTATGGCTACACCTTC
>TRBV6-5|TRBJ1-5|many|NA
CASSLGGTSQPQHF
TGTGCCAGCAGTTTGGGTGGGACGAGTCAGCCCCAGCATTTT